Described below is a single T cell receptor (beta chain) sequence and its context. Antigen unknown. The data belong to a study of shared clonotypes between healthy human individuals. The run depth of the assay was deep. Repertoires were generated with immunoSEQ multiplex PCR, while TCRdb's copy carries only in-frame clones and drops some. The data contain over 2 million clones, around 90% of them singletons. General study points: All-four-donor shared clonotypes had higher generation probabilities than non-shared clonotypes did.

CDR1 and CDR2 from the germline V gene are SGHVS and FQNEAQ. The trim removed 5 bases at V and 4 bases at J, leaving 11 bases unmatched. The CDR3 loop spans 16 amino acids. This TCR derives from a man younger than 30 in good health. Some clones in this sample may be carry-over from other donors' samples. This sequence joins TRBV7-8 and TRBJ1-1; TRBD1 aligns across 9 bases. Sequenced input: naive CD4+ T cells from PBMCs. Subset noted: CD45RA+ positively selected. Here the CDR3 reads CASSQPGQGLGTEAFF. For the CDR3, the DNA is TGTGCCAGCAGCCAACCGGGACAGGGATTGGGCACTGAAGCTTTCTTT.